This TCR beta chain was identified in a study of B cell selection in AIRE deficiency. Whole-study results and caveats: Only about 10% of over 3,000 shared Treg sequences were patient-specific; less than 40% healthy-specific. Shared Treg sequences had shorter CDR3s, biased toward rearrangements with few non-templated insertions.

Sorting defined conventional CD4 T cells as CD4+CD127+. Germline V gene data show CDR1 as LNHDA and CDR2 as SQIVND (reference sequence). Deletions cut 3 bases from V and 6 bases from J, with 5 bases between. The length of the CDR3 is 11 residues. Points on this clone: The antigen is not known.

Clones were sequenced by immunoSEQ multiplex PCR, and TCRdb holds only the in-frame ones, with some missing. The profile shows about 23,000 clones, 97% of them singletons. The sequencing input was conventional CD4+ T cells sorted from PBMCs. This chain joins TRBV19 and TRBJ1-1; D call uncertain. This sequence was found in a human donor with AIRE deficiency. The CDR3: CASSMGPEAFF. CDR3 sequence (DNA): TGTGCCAGTAGTATGGGCCCTGAAGCTTTCTTT.